A single sample is the source of the 14 T cell receptor beta chains below, sequenced in a study of PD-L1 blockade in urothelial cancer. Assay: immunoSEQ multiplex PCR; the TCRdb copy retains only in-frame clones and omits some. This sample has more than 90,000 clones, with more than 75% found just once. The time point denotes: pretreatment peripheral blood. Here the sequenced sample was PBMCs, taken around atezolizumab (anti-PD-L1) treatment. The source of these receptors is a man in his 60s with urothelial cancer.

V and J are TRBV6-5 and TRBJ1-2; D is uncertain. Germline-derived CDR1 and CDR2 are MNHEY and SVGAGI. There are 14 residues in the CDR3. Trimming removed 0 bases at V and 5 bases at J, with 10 bases between. The CDR3 sequence: CASSYSRGSYGYTF. In DNA form, the CDR3 reads TGTGCCAGCAGTTACTCGAGAGGCAGTTATGGCTACACCTTC.

In its sample, this clone was seen a few times. The rearrangement uses TRBV11-2 and TRBJ2-7, with TRBD2 matching 11 bases. V was clipped by 6 bases and J by 0 bases; unmatched bases: 1. Looked up from germline, CDR1 is SGHAT and CDR2 is FQNNGV. CDR3 size: 14 residues. The CDR3 here is CASSTSGSSYEQYF. For the CDR3, the DNA is TGTGCCAGCAGTACTAGCGGGAGCTCCTACGAGCAGTACTTC. Together with reference TRBV11-2 and TRBJ2-7, the CDR3 gives the full variable domain: EAGVAQSPRYKIIEKRQSVAFWCNPISGHATLYWYQQILGQGPKLLIQFQNNGVVDDSQLPKDRFSAERLKGVDSTLKIQPAKLEDSAVYLCASSTSGSSYEQYFGPGTRLTVT.

The V call is TRBV4-2, the J call TRBJ1-2; 7 nucleotides match TRBD1. Germline V lookup: CDR1 LGHNA, CDR2 YNFKEQ. This CDR3 is 15 amino acids long. V gave up 1 base and J gave up 2 bases; unmatched junction bases: 4. DNA for the CDR3: TGTGCCAGCAGCCAAGGGGGACAGATCAACTATGGCTACACCTTC. Its protein is CASSQGGQINYGYTF.

This chain uses TRBV7-9 with TRBJ2-7; 7 nucleotides line up with TRBD2. The CDR3 loop spans 15 amino acids. Germline-derived CDR1 and CDR2 are SEHNR and FQNEAQ (reference sequence). The junction had 9 bases not matched to a gene; V was cut back by 3 bases and J by 4 bases. CDR3 sequence reads: CASSFWGGEEYEQYF. The CDR3 DNA reads as TGTGCCAGCAGCTTCTGGGGGGGGGAAGAATACGAGCAGTACTTC.

About this clone: The junction departs from the called germline gene at one end, perhaps through a read error. DNA for the CDR3: TGTGCCAGCAGTGAAGTCGGGACAGGCGGGTCCTTC. This gives the protein CASSEVGTGGSF. The chain joins TRBV2 to TRBJ2-7, with TRBD1 identical over 8 bases. CDR1 and CDR2 from the germline V gene are SNHLY and FYNNEI. The CDR3 sequence is 12 residues long.

The rearrangement uses TRBV27 and TRBJ2-1; possible D gene TRBD2, 7 bases. There are 15 residues in the CDR3. The V gene lost 5 bases and the J gene lost 10 bases, with 21 bases spanning the gap. The germline gives CDR1 MNHEY, CDR2 SMNVEV (reference sequence). The CDR3 DNA sequence: TGTGCCAGCAGTCTCCTGAGGGGGGGGACTAACGAGCAGTTCTTC. Encoded protein: CASSLLRGGTNEQFF.

The rearrangement uses TRBV5-1 and TRBJ2-1; D is possibly TRBD1 (7 bases). The germline V gene encodes CDR1 SGHRS and CDR2 YFSETQ. Between the trimmed V and J ends, which lost 6 bases and 5 bases, there was a span of 15 bases. The CDR3 covers 14 residues. The CDR3 sequence: CASTWRDSNNEQFF. In DNA form, the CDR3 reads TGCGCCAGCACCTGGAGGGACAGCAACAATGAGCAGTTCTTC.

The rearrangement joins TRBV6-1 to TRBJ2-1, with D hard to call. Looked up from germline, CDR1 is MNHNS and CDR2 is SASEGT. V lost 2 bases, J lost 2 bases, and 16 bases lay in between. CDR3 length: 17 amino acids. The CDR3 spells CASSESLSQAPYNEQFF. CDR3 coding DNA: TGTGCCAGCAGTGAAAGCTTGTCCCAAGCTCCCTACAATGAGCAGTTCTTC.

This rearrangement joins TRBV13 to TRBJ2-3, with 7 bases lining up with TRBD1. The CDR3 runs to 13 residues. From germline, CDR1 is PRHDT and CDR2 FYEKMQ (reference sequence). V lost 1 base to trimming and J lost 11 bases; unmatched junction nucleotides: 6. CDR3 nucleotides: TGTGCCAGCAGCTTAGATTCCCACAGGGGGCAGTATTTT. It translates to CASSLDSHRGQYF.

This clone occurred a few times. The V call is TRBV28, the J call TRBJ2-7, with D tentatively TRBD2 (5 bases). The V and J ends lost 7 bases and 0 bases respectively, with 13 bases between them. CDR1 and CDR2 from the germline V gene are MDHEN and SYDVKM. The CDR3 runs 14 residues. As DNA, the CDR3 is TGTGCCAGCATACGAGGGTCTCGCTCCTACGAGCAGTACTTC. It codes for CASIRGSRSYEQYF. The whole variable domain, remainder taken from reference TRBV28 and TRBJ2-7, is DVKVTQSSRYLVKRTGEKVFLECVQDMDHENMFWYRQDPGLGLRLIYFSYDVKMKEKGDIPEGYSVSREKKERFSLILESASTNQTSMYLCASIRGSRSYEQYFGPGTRLTVT.

As to this clone: At the DNA level, this CDR3 is encoded by other sequences in the same sample as well. This sequence joins TRBV28 and TRBJ2-7, with a weak D call TRBD1 (6 bases). V dropped 6 bases and J dropped 3 bases, with 12 bases sitting between them. The CDR3 has 13 amino acids. Germline V gene lookup returns CDR1 MDHEN and CDR2 SYDVKM. CDR3 nucleotides: TGTGCCAGCAGGTCAGGACAGAACTACGAGCAGTACTTC. This translates into CASRSGQNYEQYF.

The chain employs TRBV28 and TRBJ2-7, with TRBD1 matching over 8 bases. This CDR3 is 12 amino acids long. Germline trimming cut 10 bases from V and 7 bases from J; bases unmatched to any gene: 9. The germline V gene has CDR1 MDHEN and CDR2 SYDVKM. The CDR3, as DNA: TGTGCCACCGTGACAGGGGTTGGGGAGCAGTACTTC. Protein: CATVTGVGEQYF.

This sequence joins TRBV6-6 and TRBJ2-7; possibly TRBD1 for D (6 bases). Germline V CDR1 and CDR2: MNHNY, SVGAGI (reference sequence). This CDR3 has 11 residues. Between the trimmed V and J ends, which lost 5 bases and 7 bases, there was a span of 9 bases. CDR3 in DNA: TGTGCCAGCAGTGCTACAGGGGAGCAGTACTTC. It specifies CASSATGEQYF.

The V and J genes are TRBV28 and TRBJ1-5; 7 nucleotides line up with TRBD1. This CDR3 is built from 12 residues. Looked up from germline, CDR1 is MDHEN and CDR2 is SYDVKM. V was pared by 9 bases and J by 6 bases, with 5 bases of the junction left unmatched. CDR3 sequence (DNA): TGTGCCAGTATGACAGGGCTTCAGCCCCAGCATTTT. This sequence encodes CASMTGLQPQHF.